The sequence of this T cell receptor (beta chain) was determined in a study of blood T cell repertoires in COVID-19. Study as a whole: There were acute and convalescent COVID-19 samples, and they came from the United States, Italy and Spain. PBMCs, B-cell-depleted T cells, or T cells provided the cDNA or gDNA that made up the material.

Here immunoSEQ multiplex PCR was the method, and the copy in TCRdb shows in-frame clones only, minus some. This sample has about 280,000 clones, with approximately 80% found just once. Germline CDR1 reads SGHAT; CDR2 reads FQNNGV. The CDR3 has 15 amino acids. Germline trimming cut 5 bases from V and 7 bases from J; bases unmatched to any gene: 12. The receptor comes from a man aged 35 to 55 who had been exposed to COVID-19. The material sequenced was PBMCs or T cells enriched from blood (not recorded which). The genes are TRBV11-2 and TRBJ2-7, with 9 bases identical to TRBD1. The CDR3 loop reads CASSISGQGSQEQYF. CDR3 nucleotides: TGTGCCAGCAGCATATCGGGACAGGGCTCGCAAGAGCAGTACTTC.